The 2 T cell receptor beta chains presented below share a single source sample, sequenced in a study of PD-1 blockade in mismatch repair-deficient tumors. Generated by immunoSEQ multiplex PCR, the TCRdb table keeps only in-frame clones and is missing some. The table lists about 130,000 clones, 88% of them singletons, with 12% in the top ten. This specimen was peripheral blood, taken approximately 73 weeks after starting pembrolizumab. These receptors came from an adult with mismatch repair-deficient cancer.

The rearrangement uses TRBV21-1 and TRBJ2-7; TRBD1 reflects the table's D call only, with no check against the DNA. TRBV21-1 is noted as a pseudogene. The CDR3 length is 14 residues. The CDR3 loop is CASSNADRVSEQYF. CDR3 DNA sequence: TGTGCCAGCAGCAACGCCGACAGGGTTTCCGAGCAGTACTTC.

J is TRBJ2-2 and V is TRBV4-3, with TRBD1 matching 9 bases. Germline V gives CDR1 LGHNA, CDR2 YSLEER. The junction had 8 bases not matched to a gene; V was cut back by 0 bases and J by 6 bases. The length of the CDR3 is 17 residues. The CDR3 region is CASSQDWGQGSAGELFF. The CDR3 DNA sequence: TGCGCCAGCAGCCAAGATTGGGGACAGGGAAGCGCCGGGGAGCTGTTTTTT.